These 26 T cell receptor beta chains originate from one sample sequenced in a study of T cells in lung cancer brain metastases. TCRdb's copy holds only in-frame clones and misses some; the assay was immunoSEQ multiplex PCR. The sample has 5,200 or so clones, under 90% seen once; the top ten hold roughly 8.3%. Sequenced: tumor tissue from a brain metastasis. These receptor sequences come from a woman between 45 and 60 years old with non-small cell lung cancer that had spread to the brain.

The chain couples TRBV29-1 to TRBJ1-5; D is unresolved. V was pared by 4 bases and J by 0 bases, with 7 bases between. This CDR3 is built from 13 residues. Germline V gives CDR1 SQVTM, CDR2 ANQGSEA. In DNA, the CDR3 is TGCAGCGTTGCGTCCGATAGCAATCAGCCCCAGCATTTT. Amino acids: CSVASDSNQPQHF.

A single count supports this clone. V usage is TRBV7-2 and J usage is TRBJ1-2; TRBD1 matches 10 bases. CDR1 is SGHTA, CDR2 FQGNSA, per germline. Losses at the gene ends were 5 bases for V and 8 bases for J; bases not matched to a gene: 8. There are 14 residues in the CDR3. Here the CDR3 DNA reads TGTGCCAGCAGCACCGGACAGGGGGATAGAGGCTACACCTTC. Encoded protein: CASSTGQGDRGYTF.

A word on this clone: At one of its ends the junction is not consistent with the germline gene, which may arise from a read error. V usage is TRBV12-5 and J usage is TRBJ2-2; TRBD1 might be the D (5 bases). Germline V gene data show CDR1 as LGHNT and CDR2 as FRNRAP. The CDR3 is made up of 15 amino acids. CDR3 residues: CASDLLDKNTGELFF. DNA for the CDR3: TGTGCTAGTGATTTGTTGGACAAGAACACCGGGGAGCTGTTTTTT.

A few counts support this clone. The V and J genes are TRBV19 and TRBJ1-2, with D unresolved. Germline V gene data show CDR1 as LNHDA and CDR2 as SQIVND (reference sequence). The CDR3 runs 12 residues. V was trimmed by 6 bases and J by 3 bases, leaving 8 bases between them. CDR3 DNA sequence: TGTGCCAGTAGCGCGGTTGACTATGGCTACACCTTC. Translating gives CASSAVDYGYTF.

This rearrangement joins TRBV29-1 to TRBJ2-7, with D perhaps assigned TRBD1 or TRBD2 (5 bases each). This CDR3 is built from 15 residues. Deletions cut 4 bases from V and 3 bases from J, with 19 bases between. The germline V gene encodes CDR1 SQVTM and CDR2 ANQGSEA. CDR3 nucleotide sequence: TGCAGCGTTGTTTATCCGGGACCGAACCTCTACGAGCAGTACTTC. Residues: CSVVYPGPNLYEQYF.

CDR3 sequence reads: CASSRTGTGGIFGVGYTF. The CDR3 DNA reads as TGTGCCAGCAGCAGAACGGGGACAGGGGGGATCTTTGGAGTTGGCTACACCTTC. The rearrangement uses TRBV7-2 and TRBJ1-2, with 11 bases fitting TRBD1. With V trimmed by 5 bases and J by 7 bases, 18 bases remained unmatched. This CDR3 is 18 amino acids long. Germline assignment: CDR1 SGHTA and CDR2 FQGNSA.

The V and J genes are TRBV5-6 and TRBJ2-7; a weak D match, TRBD2 (6 bases). The germline gives CDR1 SGHDT, CDR2 YYEEEE. V was cut by 4 bases and J by 1 base, with 15 bases left in between. The CDR3 contains 15 residues. The CDR3 sequence is CASSLRGAGSYEQYF. The CDR3, as DNA: TGTGCCAGCAGCCTACGGGGCGCGGGGTCCTACGAGCAGTACTTC.

The chain employs TRBV12-5 and TRBJ2-5; maybe TRBD1 (7 bases). The CDR3 contains 17 residues. V lost 0 bases, J lost 3 bases, and 17 bases lay in between. The V gene's germline CDR1 is LGHNT and CDR2 FRNRAP. In DNA form, the CDR3 reads TGTGCTAGTGGTTTGGTATGTAGGCAGGGGGGAAAAGAGACCCAGTACTTC. Protein product: CASGLVCRQGGKETQYF. Based on the CDR3 plus reference TRBV12-5 and TRBJ2-5, the full variable domain is DARVTQTPRHKVTEMGQEVTMRCQPILGHNTVFWYRQTMMQGLELLAYFRNRAPLDDSGMPKDRFSAEMPDATLATLKIQPSEPRDSAVYFCASGLVCRQGGKETQYFGPGTRLLVL.

This chain uses TRBV11-2 with TRBJ2-1, with 8 bases identical to TRBD2. Per germline, CDR1 SGHAT and CDR2 FQNNGV. The V and J ends lost 7 bases and 0 bases, in that order; junction bases with no gene match: 17. The CDR3 sequence is 19 residues long. CDR3 amino acids: CASKRPTHGRAYSYNEQFF. CDR3 nucleotides: TGTGCCAGCAAACGCCCTACCCACGGGAGGGCATACTCCTACAATGAGCAGTTCTTC.

The chain recombines TRBV18 with TRBJ2-3, with TRBD1 as a possible D gene (6 bases). This CDR3 is 15 amino acids long. Germline CDR1 KGHSH, CDR2 LQKENI. Trimming pared 1 base from V and 1 base from J, leaving 9 bases between. In nucleotides, the CDR3 is TGTGCCAGCTCACCACAGGGGGTTGGCACAGATACGCAGTATTTT. Protein product: CASSPQGVGTDTQYF. The complete variable domain, with remaining parts taken from reference TRBV18 and TRBJ2-3, reads NAGVMQNPRHLVRRRGQEARLRCSPMKGHSHVYWYRQLPEEGLKFMVYLQKENIIDESGMPKERFSAEFPKEGPSILRIQQVVRGDSAAYFCASSPQGVGTDTQYFGPGTRLTVL.

On this clone: Other DNA sequences in this specimen translate into the identical CDR3. The CDR3 region is CASSVEGGNTIYF. CDR3 DNA: TGTGCCAGCAGCGTAGAGGGTGGAAACACCATATATTTT. The rearrangement uses TRBV9 and TRBJ1-3; the D is unclear. CDR3 size: 13 residues. Per germline, CDR1 SGDLS and CDR2 YYNGEE. V shed 0 bases and J shed 3 bases, with 4 bases lying between them.

A word on this clone: The junction and the germline gene differ at one end; a read error may be behind it. The same CDR3 can be traced to other DNA sequences in this sample. This chain uses TRBV9 with TRBJ2-1, with TRBD2 matching 7 bases. CDR1 SGDLS and CDR2 YYNGEE come from the germline V gene. This CDR3 has 14 residues. CDR3 loop: CASSFGTIYNEQFF. The CDR3 DNA reads as TGTGCCAGCAGCTTCGGGACTATCTACAATGAACAGTTCTTC.

This chain links TRBV15 with TRBJ2-7; 7 bases map to TRBD1. The CDR3 covers 16 residues. V dropped 3 bases and J dropped 0; count of bases not matched to a gene: 8. Looked up from germline, CDR1 is LNHNV and CDR2 is YYDKDF (reference sequence). The CDR3 sequence: CATSRVGQPRSYEQYF. The CDR3 DNA reads as TGTGCCACCAGCAGGGTGGGACAGCCCCGCTCCTACGAGCAGTACTTC.

V usage is TRBV28 and J usage is TRBJ2-1; 9 nucleotides line up with TRBD1. J lost 0 bases, V lost 4 bases, and 4 bases had no gene match. Per germline, CDR1 MDHEN and CDR2 SYDVKM. The CDR3 covers 16 residues. CDR3 sequence: CASSSGTGRSYNEQFF. The CDR3 DNA follows: TGTGCCAGCAGTTCCGGGACAGGGCGCTCCTACAATGAGCAGTTCTTC.

The chain joins TRBV11-2 to TRBJ2-2, with D tentatively TRBD2 (6 bases). CDR1 and CDR2 (germline): SGHAT, FQNNGV. This CDR3 comprises 17 residues. The germline V and J ends were trimmed by 1 base and 4 bases, with 16 bases remaining between them. For the CDR3, the DNA is TGTGCCAGCAGCTTAGTCACGCTAGCGACTCGCACCGGGGAGCTGTTTTTT. Its translation is CASSLVTLATRTGELFF. Using reference TRBV11-2 and TRBJ2-2 for the parts outside the CDR3, the full variable domain is EAGVAQSPRYKIIEKRQSVAFWCNPISGHATLYWYQQILGQGPKLLIQFQNNGVVDDSQLPKDRFSAERLKGVDSTLKIQPAKLEDSAVYLCASSLVTLATRTGELFFGEGSRLTVL.

The V call is TRBV9, the J call TRBJ1-2, with D perhaps TRBD1 (5 bases). V was shortened by 0 bases and J by 4 bases, with 13 bases between the two germline ends. Germline V gene data show CDR1 as SGDLS and CDR2 as YYNGEE. This CDR3 is 15 amino acids long. The CDR3 bases are TGTGCCAGCAGCGTAGCCCAGGGACGGAGCTATGGCTACACCTTC. Its translation is CASSVAQGRSYGYTF.

The chain links TRBV14 to TRBJ2-5, with D hard to call. CDR1 is SGHDN and CDR2 is FVKESK in the germline V gene. The germline V and J ends were trimmed by 2 bases and 5 bases, with 9 bases remaining between them. The CDR3 has 13 amino acids. The CDR3 DNA sequence: TGTGCCAGCAGCCAATACGGAACGGAGACCCAGTACTTC. As protein: CASSQYGTETQYF. Full variable domain (outside the CDR3, taken from reference TRBV14 and TRBJ2-5): EAGVTQFPSHSVIEKGQTVTLRCDPISGHDNLYWYRRVMGKEIKFLLHFVKESKQDESGMPNNRFLAERTGGTYSTLKVQPAELEDSGVYFCASSQYGTETQYFGPGTRLLVL.

The chain uses TRBV9 and TRBJ2-3; possible D gene TRBD2, 6 bases. Germline lookup yields CDR1 SGDLS and CDR2 YYNGEE. CDR3 size: 17 residues. V lost 0 bases to trimming and J lost 2 bases, with 16 bases between them. The CDR3 DNA sequence: TGTGCCAGCAGCGTAGGGGTGGGACTGACCTACACAGATACGCAGTATTTT. Its translation: CASSVGVGLTYTDTQYF.

This clone came up a few times. J is TRBJ2-3 and V is TRBV6-5, with D possibly TRBD2 on 6 matching bases. The CDR3 covers 13 residues. V was cut by 6 bases and J by 6 bases, with 13 bases left in between. CDR1 and CDR2 from the germline V gene are MNHEY and SVGAGI. The CDR3 DNA follows: TGTGCCAGCAGGGTCTTCGGGAGCGATACGCAGTATTTT. Amino acid sequence: CASRVFGSDTQYF.

A single count supports this clone. This chain connects TRBV5-5 to TRBJ2-1; D might be TRBD2 (7 bases). This CDR3 is built from 16 residues. CDR1 SGHKS and CDR2 YYEKEE come from the germline V gene (reference sequence). Trimming removed 6 bases from V and 3 bases from J, with 19 bases in between. Written as DNA, the CDR3 is TGTGCCAGCACCCCTGGGGGGGGCCGCCACTACAATGAGCAGTTCTTC. Translated: CASTPGGGRHYNEQFF.

The gene calls are TRBV7-6 and TRBJ2-1; 8 positions agree with TRBD2. V shed 7 bases, J shed 0 bases, and the junction held 5 bases outside the gene matches. Germline V gene lookup returns CDR1 SGHVS and CDR2 FNYEAQ. This CDR3 is built from 15 residues. CDR3: CASTPSGSSYNEQFF. The CDR3 nucleotides are TGTGCCAGCACTCCAAGCGGGAGCTCCTACAATGAGCAGTTCTTC.

The CDR3 region has the DNA TGCGCCAGCAGCTTGGTCCTAGTCGGCACAGATACGCAGTATTTT. It encodes CASSLVLVGTDTQYF. The genes are TRBV5-1 and TRBJ2-3, with unresolved D. This CDR3 is 15 amino acids long. Germline V lookup: CDR1 SGHRS, CDR2 YFSETQ. V was pared by 0 bases and J by 1 base, with 9 bases between. Combining the CDR3 with reference TRBV5-1 and TRBJ2-3 gives the whole variable domain KAGVTQTPRYLIKTRGQQVTLSCSPISGHRSVSWYQQTPGQGLQFLFEYFSETQRNKGNFPGRFSGRQFSNSRSEMNVSTLELGDSALYLCASSLVLVGTDTQYFGPGTRLTVL.

This clone has a handful of counts. The V call is TRBV9, the J call TRBJ2-3; 7 bases fit TRBD2. V shed 0 bases and J 4 bases; nucleotides not matched to a gene: 8. Germline assignment: CDR1 SGDLS and CDR2 YYNGEE. The CDR3 is 16 residues long. This CDR3 reads CASSVEAGDYPDTQYF. The CDR3 DNA is TGTGCCAGCAGCGTAGAGGCGGGAGATTATCCAGATACGCAGTATTTT.

This rearrangement joins TRBV18 to TRBJ1-5; perhaps TRBD1 as D (6 bases). V was trimmed by 6 bases and J by 7 bases, leaving 13 bases between them. The CDR3 contains 13 residues. The germline gives CDR1 KGHSH, CDR2 LQKENI. This CDR3 reads CASSRTGNQPQHF. The CDR3, as DNA: TGTGCCAGCTCGCGTACAGGGAACCAGCCCCAGCATTTT. The whole variable domain, filled in from reference TRBV18 and TRBJ1-5, reads NAGVMQNPRHLVRRRGQEARLRCSPMKGHSHVYWYRQLPEEGLKFMVYLQKENIIDESGMPKERFSAEFPKEGPSILRIQQVVRGDSAAYFCASSRTGNQPQHFGDGTRLSIL.

This rearrangement joins TRBV28 to TRBJ1-1, with 7 positions matching TRBD1. Germline-derived CDR1 and CDR2 are MDHEN and SYDVKM. Trimming at V came to 6 bases and at J to 0 bases, leaving 7 bases not matched to a gene. The CDR3 loop spans 15 amino acids. DNA for the CDR3: TGTGCCAGCAGCCTCAGACAGGGCCTGAACACTGAAGCTTTCTTT. This codes for CASSLRQGLNTEAFF.

This chain joins TRBV2 and TRBJ2-1; D is uncertain. The ends were cut back, 4 bases at V and 8 bases at J, with 6 bases in the middle. This CDR3 region has 11 residues. Germline V CDR1 and CDR2: SNHLY, FYNNEI. CDR3 nucleotides: TGTGCCAGCAGTGCGTTTGATGAGCAGTTCTTC. Protein sequence: CASSAFDEQFF.